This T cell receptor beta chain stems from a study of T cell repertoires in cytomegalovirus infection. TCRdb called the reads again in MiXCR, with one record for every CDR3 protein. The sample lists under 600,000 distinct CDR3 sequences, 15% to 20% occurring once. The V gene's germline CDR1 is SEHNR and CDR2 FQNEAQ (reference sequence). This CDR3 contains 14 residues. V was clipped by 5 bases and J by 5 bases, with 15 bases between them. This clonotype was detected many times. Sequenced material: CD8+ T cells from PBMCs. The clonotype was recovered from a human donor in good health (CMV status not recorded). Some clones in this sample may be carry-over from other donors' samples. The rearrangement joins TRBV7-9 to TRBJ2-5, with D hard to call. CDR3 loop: CASSRVSVGETQYF. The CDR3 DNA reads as TGTGCCAGCAGCCGCGTATCTGTGGGGGAGACCCAGTACTTC.